Given below is one T cell receptor (beta chain) in context. Its antigen is unknown. This PCR relied on a set of 60 Vbeta primers and 13 Jbeta primers. The table came from immunoSEQ multiplex PCR; TCRdb's copy has only in-frame clones and leaves some out. Here the sample spans under 200,000 clones, about two thirds being singletons. This specimen belongs to a study of cytomegalovirus exposure and HLA in healthy donors. Study details: T cells numbering around 200 million yielded some 100 million unique TCR beta sequences in an earlier analysis. Study-wide points: Reports showed the classifier diagnosing cytomegalovirus status with high specificity and sensitivity.

Trimming stripped 0 bases from V and 7 bases from J, with 9 bases between. CDR3 length: 14 residues. Germline lookup yields CDR1 SGHTA and CDR2 FQGNSA. The material sequenced was PBMCs. V usage is TRBV7-2 and J usage is TRBJ1-4, with D possibly being TRBD1 (5 bases). This clonotype originated in a woman aged 18-35 years in good health and CMV-seropositive. CDR3 DNA sequence: TGTGCCAGCAGCTTAGCAGGGGATGGTGAAAAACTGTTTTTT. The encoded protein is CASSLAGDGEKLFF.